This T cell receptor beta chain derives from a study of CD8+ T cells in alopecia areata. Study context: It was oral tofacitinib, at 5 to 10 mg twice daily, that treated patients received. Percent of scalp involved defined treated patients' severity scores.

The germline V gene encodes CDR1 SGHNT and CDR2 YYREEE (reference sequence). The CDR3 extends over 11 amino acids. Trimming cost V 0 bases and J 8 bases, with 5 bases left between them. Following RNA extraction, reverse transcription yielded cDNA that acted as the sequencing template. Libraries were prepared by immunoSEQ multiplex PCR; TCRdb keeps only in-frame clonotypes and omits some of them. Here the sample spans about 180,000 clones, approximately 49% being singletons. The sample's treatment: oral pan-JAK inhibitor, 5-10 mg twice daily. Punch biopsies of lesional scalp, plus peripheral blood, were taken from alopecia areata patients.

The material was CD8+ T cells sorted from blood, obtained at approximately week 52, from a patient treated with tofacitinib. V is TRBV5-4 and J is TRBJ1-2; no reliable D call. The source of this sequence is a human donor with alopecia areata. DNA of the CDR3: TGTGCCAGCAGCTTGGGGTGGGGCTACACCTTC. Translating gives CASSLGWGYTF.